The 31 T cell receptor beta chains listed next were all sequenced from one sample in a study of T-cell reconstitution after alpha-beta-depleted transplantation in children. Unique molecular identifiers were incorporated into the prepared TCRbeta library. Using its own MiXCR run on the PCR reads, TCRdb lists one record per CDR3 protein. Of 5,000 to 6,500 distinct CDR3 sequences listed, around 15% are singletons. The material was PBMCs, obtained before TCRalphabeta/CD19-depleted stem cell transplant. These receptors all come from a boy aged 5-17 years with acute lymphoblastic leukemia, due to receive a stem cell transplant.

Within the sample, this clonotype is medium-sized. The chain joins TRBV4-1 to TRBJ2-2; possibly TRBD2 for D (6 bases). The CDR3 loop spans 19 amino acids. V was trimmed by 2 bases and J by 8 bases, leaving 27 bases between them. The V gene's germline CDR1 is MGHRA and CDR2 YSYEKL. As DNA, the CDR3 is TGCGCCAGCAGCCAATCAGGGAGTAGCGCGGGAATGAATCCGGGGGAGCTGTTTTTT. This translates into CASSQSGSSAGMNPGELFF.

V and J are TRBV10-3 and TRBJ1-1; D unclear. Trimming took off 9 bases at V and 2 bases at J, with 10 bases between the two ends. CDR3 length: 12 amino acids. CDR1 is ENHRY, CDR2 SYGVKD, per germline. The CDR3 region is CAIGGGNTEAFF. The CDR3, as DNA: TGTGCCATTGGTGGCGGTAACACTGAAGCTTTCTTT.

The chain employs TRBV28 and TRBJ2-3; D gene ambiguous. The length of the CDR3 is 13 residues. Trimming removed 8 bases at V and 4 bases at J, with 13 bases between. Germline V gene data show CDR1 as MDHEN and CDR2 as SYDVKM. This chain's CDR3 is CASRAYGSDTQYF. CDR3 coding DNA: TGTGCCAGCCGAGCTTATGGATCAGATACGCAGTATTTT.

This clonotype is medium-sized. This sequence joins TRBV10-3 and TRBJ1-4; D call uncertain. The CDR3 is 15 amino acids. The germline V gene has CDR1 ENHRY and CDR2 SYGVKD. V was trimmed by 3 bases and J by 3 bases, leaving 11 bases between them. DNA for the CDR3: TGTGCCATCAGTGAATCGGACCATTCTAATGAAAAACTGTTTTTT. This codes for CAISESDHSNEKLFF.

This clonotype is categorized as medium-sized. This chain links TRBV7-6 with TRBJ2-7; D not resolved. The CDR3 sequence is 11 residues long. The germline gives CDR1 SGHVS, CDR2 FNYEAQ. Trimming removed 4 bases at V and 5 bases at J, with 6 bases between. The DNA of the CDR3 is TGTGCCAGCAGCTCCTTCAACGAGCAGTACTTC. Translated, it gives CASSSFNEQYF.

This clonotype has more than one count but fewer than ten. The V and J genes are TRBV28 and TRBJ2-7; no clear D gene. Germline CDR1 reads MDHEN; CDR2 reads SYDVKM. V lost 2 bases and J lost 7, with 12 bases in between. The CDR3 consists of 13 residues. DNA of the CDR3: TGTGCCAGCAGTTTACAGTTGCTCGGGGAGCAGTACTTC. This encodes CASSLQLLGEQYF. The full variable domain, in which reference TRBV28 and TRBJ2-7 provide the parts outside the CDR3, is DVKVTQSSRYLVKRTGEKVFLECVQDMDHENMFWYRQDPGLGLRLIYFSYDVKMKEKGDIPEGYSVSREKKERFSLILESASTNQTSMYLCASSLQLLGEQYFGPGTRLTVT.

The rearrangement links TRBV18 to TRBJ2-6, with D possibly TRBD1 on 5 matching bases. Germline CDR1 is KGHSH and CDR2 is LQKENI. This CDR3 has 13 residues. Trimming took off 6 bases at V and 2 bases at J, with 5 bases between the two ends. CDR3 DNA: TGTGCCAGCTCGGACACTGGGGCCAACGTCCTGACTTTC. Translation: CASSDTGANVLTF.

In this sample, this clonotype is medium-sized. The rearrangement joins TRBV11-2 to TRBJ2-1, with D hard to call. Germline CDR1 SGHAT, CDR2 FQNNGV. CDR3 length equals 13 residues. Trimming took off 0 bases at V and 5 bases at J, with 5 bases between the two ends. The CDR3 sequence is CASSLEADNEQFF. CDR3 nucleotides: TGTGCCAGCAGCTTAGAAGCAGACAATGAGCAGTTCTTC.

This clonotype is medium-sized within its sample. The CDR3 reads CASSYGPNQPQHF. The CDR3 nucleotides are TGTGCCAGCAGTTACGGACCCAATCAGCCCCAGCATTTT. The chain carries TRBV6-5 and TRBJ1-5; unclear D gene. The germline V and J ends were trimmed by 2 bases and 3 bases, with 5 bases remaining between them. CDR3 size: 13 residues. Germline V gene lookup returns CDR1 MNHEY and CDR2 SVGAGI.

In this sample, this clonotype turned up many times. The gene calls are TRBV24-1 and TRBJ1-5; D uncertain. The V gene lost 5 bases and the J gene lost 2 bases, with 9 bases spanning the gap. Looked up from germline, CDR1 is KGHDR and CDR2 is SFDVKD. This CDR3 spans 14 amino acids. CDR3: CATSAPTRNQPQHF. The CDR3 DNA reads TGTGCCACCAGTGCCCCGACGCGCAATCAGCCCCAGCATTTT.

By sample share, this clonotype is medium-sized (0.01 to 0.1%). The chain recombines TRBV28 with TRBJ2-7; TRBD1 matches at 7 bases. Trimming removed 3 bases from V and 0 bases from J; junction bases left unmatched: 5. The CDR3 has 15 residues. The V gene's germline CDR1 is MDHEN and CDR2 SYDVKM. Here the CDR3 reads CASSFYPGGSYEQYF. The CDR3 DNA reads TGTGCCAGCAGTTTCTACCCAGGGGGCTCCTACGAGCAGTACTTC.

This clonotype was seen a few times. This chain's CDR3 is CASSLAQPQETQYF. The CDR3 nucleotides are TGTGCCAGCAGTTTAGCCCAGCCCCAAGAGACCCAGTACTTC. The chain recombines TRBV12-3 or TRBV12-4 with TRBJ2-5; D ambiguous. This CDR3 contains 14 residues. V lost 0 bases to trimming and J lost 1 base, with 6 bases between them.

This clonotype is labeled as medium-sized (0.01 to 0.1%). DNA for the CDR3: TGTGCCAGCAGCTCCGCGCATGGGGGGGAGCAGTACTTC. Translating gives CASSSAHGGEQYF. The V gene is TRBV11-2, the J gene TRBJ2-7; the D gene is possibly TRBD2 (6 bases). Looked up from germline, CDR1 is SGHAT and CDR2 is FQNNGV. This CDR3 has 13 amino acids. V lost 4 bases and J lost 7, with 14 bases in between.

This clonotype is labeled as medium-sized (0.01 to 0.1%). This rearrangement joins TRBV27 to TRBJ1-1; 8 bases map to TRBD1. Germline CDR1 is MNHEY and CDR2 is SMNVEV (reference sequence). With 1 base clipped from V and 5 bases from J, the junction kept 9 bases outside the gene matches. The CDR3 extends over 16 amino acids. The CDR3: CASSLFPPQGVTEAFF. CDR3 DNA: TGTGCCAGCAGTTTATTCCCACCACAGGGGGTTACTGAAGCTTTCTTT.

The chain is built from TRBV20-1 and TRBJ2-7, with D possibly being TRBD1 (5 bases). V dropped 4 bases and J dropped 3 bases, with 13 bases sitting between them. The germline V gene encodes CDR1 DFQATT and CDR2 SNEGSKA (reference sequence). CDR3 length: 13 amino acids. The CDR3 loop reads CSAKGHRFYEQYF. The DNA for the CDR3 is TGCAGTGCTAAGGGCCACAGGTTCTACGAGCAGTACTTC.

This clonotype was observed many times. The junction departs from germline at one end; a sequencing error may be responsible. The chain has TRBV20-1 and TRBJ2-1; 12 nucleotides align to TRBD2. This CDR3 has 17 residues. Germline-derived CDR1 and CDR2 are DFQATT and SNEGSKA (reference sequence). The CDR3 coding sequence is TGCTGTGCTAGAGATCATAACGGACTAGCGGGAAACAATGAGCAGTTCTTC. It translates to CCARDHNGLAGNNEQFF.

In this sample, this clonotype is medium-sized (0.01 to 0.1%). The chain carries TRBV12-5 and TRBJ1-1; no firm D call. V was clipped by 3 bases and J by 0 bases, with 8 bases between them. Germline assignment: CDR1 LGHNT and CDR2 FRNRAP. This CDR3 region has 14 residues. The CDR3 DNA reads as TGTGCTAGTGGTTTCCCGGATATGAACACTGAAGCTTTCTTT. Amino acids: CASGFPDMNTEAFF.

This clonotype is medium-sized. This chain connects TRBV28 to TRBJ1-4; tentative D call: TRBD1 (5 bases). Germline V gives CDR1 MDHEN, CDR2 SYDVKM. Trimming shortened V by 6 bases and J by 14 bases, and 16 bases separated the two germline ends. This CDR3 has 12 residues. The CDR3 nucleotides are TGTGCCAGCAGCCCAGGCGCGAAGGGGCTGTTTTTT. Its translation is CASSPGAKGLFF.

By sample fraction, this clonotype is medium-sized. J is TRBJ2-7 and V is TRBV7-6, with D perhaps being TRBD1 or TRBD2 (5 bases each). The CDR3 contains 14 residues. V lost 5 bases and J 5 bases, leaving 16 bases between the germline ends. Looked up from germline, CDR1 is SGHVS and CDR2 is FNYEAQ. The DNA for the CDR3 is TGTGCCAGCAGCCCAAGAGGGGCAGTCGACGAGCAGTACTTC. Protein product: CASSPRGAVDEQYF.

This clonotype rates as medium-sized. The chain is built from TRBV19 and TRBJ1-5; D is undetermined. The V gene's germline CDR1 is LNHDA and CDR2 SQIVND (reference sequence). Trimming took off 3 bases at V and 2 bases at J, with 11 bases between the two ends. The CDR3 has 15 residues. DNA for the CDR3: TGTGCCAGTAGTATTGGGGTTTTTGGCAATCAGCCCCAGCATTTT. Translation gives CASSIGVFGNQPQHF.

This clonotype is medium-sized within its sample. The rearrangement links TRBV5-1 to TRBJ2-2; no clear D. V gave up 4 bases and J gave up 3 bases, with 4 bases separating them. Per the germline V gene, CDR1 is SGHRS and CDR2 is YFSETQ. The CDR3 sequence is 12 residues long. For the CDR3, the DNA is TGCGCCAGCAGCCCGTACACCGGGGAGCTGTTTTTT. It translates to CASSPYTGELFF.

Sample share makes this clonotype medium-sized. The rearrangement uses TRBV6-2 or TRBV6-3 and TRBJ2-1; perhaps D is TRBD1 or TRBD2 (7 bases each). Trimming cost V 6 bases and J 6 bases, with 15 bases left between them. Germline V gene data show CDR1 as MNHEY and CDR2 as SVGEGT. The CDR3 totals 14 residues. CDR3 in DNA: TGTGCCAGCAGGGTGGGGGGGACAGCCAATGAGCAGTTCTTC. It specifies CASRVGGTANEQFF.

By frequency in the sample, this clonotype is medium-sized. The rearrangement links TRBV19 to TRBJ2-2, with D unresolved. CDR3 size: 13 residues. Trimming took off 4 bases at V and 7 bases at J, with 10 bases between the two ends. Germline CDR1 reads LNHDA; CDR2 reads SQIVND (reference sequence). CDR3 sequence (DNA): TGTGCCAGTAGTAAGGAGCTCTTCGGGGAGCTGTTTTTT. It specifies CASSKELFGELFF.

The J gene is TRBJ2-7, the V gene TRBV21-1; the D call of TRBD1 is as the table states it, not checked on the DNA. TRBV21-1 is a pseudogene locus. The CDR3 length is 16 residues. CDR3 loop: CASSKRPGQIRYEQYF. CDR3 in DNA: TGTGCCAGCAGCAAACGGCCGGGCCAAATTCGCTACGAGCAGTACTTC.

This clonotype was detected ten times or more. V gene TRBV4-3 combines with J gene TRBJ2-4; D uncertain. Germline-derived CDR1 and CDR2 are LGHNA and YSLEER. This CDR3 has 13 amino acids. Between the trimmed V and J ends, which lost 0 bases and 6 bases, there was a span of 6 bases. CDR3 coding DNA: TGCGCCAGCAGCCAAGAGCAGGCAAACATTCAGTACTTC. As protein: CASSQEQANIQYF.

This clonotype ranks as medium-sized. The CDR3 here is CASSYPRAGGNTEAFF. CDR3 sequence (DNA): TGTGCCAGCAGTTACCCCCGGGCAGGGGGCAACACTGAAGCTTTCTTT. The rearrangement links TRBV6-5 to TRBJ1-1; 8 bases align to TRBD1. Germline loops: CDR1 MNHEY, CDR2 SVGAGI. The CDR3 contains 16 residues. Unmatched junction bases numbered 7, after V lost 2 bases and J lost 2 bases.

This clonotype has ten or more counts. This chain uses TRBV7-3 with TRBJ2-5; 9 bases are a match to TRBD2. Germline CDR1 is SGHTA and CDR2 is FQGTGA. The CDR3 loop spans 15 amino acids. V trimming: 2 bases; J trimming: 0 bases; junction bases outside the gene matches: 1. The CDR3 DNA reads TGTGCCAGCAGCTTAGCGGGGGGGGACCAAGAGACCCAGTACTTC. Translated, it gives CASSLAGGDQETQYF.

This clonotype has just a few counts. V gene TRBV2 combines with J gene TRBJ2-7, with TRBD1 matching over 8 bases. The germline gives CDR1 SNHLY, CDR2 FYNNEI. After removal of 5 bases from V and 1 base from J, the junction contained 16 bases not matched to a gene. The CDR3 has 18 residues. CDR3 nucleotide sequence: TGTGCCAGCAGTCAACAGATTCAGCCGGGACAGGTTTCCTACGAGCAGTACTTC. Amino acid sequence: CASSQQIQPGQVSYEQYF. The full variable domain, in which reference TRBV2 and TRBJ2-7 provide the parts outside the CDR3, is EPEVTQTPSHQVTQMGQEVILRCVPISNHLYFYWYRQILGQKVEFLVSFYNNEISEKSEIFDDQFSVERPDGSNFTLKIRSTKLEDSAMYFCASSQQIQPGQVSYEQYFGPGTRLTVT.

This clonotype is labeled as medium-sized. The V gene is TRBV12-3 or TRBV12-4, the J gene TRBJ2-5, with 10 bases identical to TRBD2. The CDR3 sequence is 17 residues long. With V trimmed by 6 bases and J by 5 bases, 15 bases remained unmatched. The DNA for the CDR3 is TGTGCCAGCAGCCTGGGACTAGCGCGAATGAATAGGGAGACCCAGTACTTC. This translates into CASSLGLARMNRETQYF.

This clonotype was seen ten or more times. This chain links TRBV7-4 with TRBJ1-2, with D hard to call. V was shortened by 8 bases and J by 2 bases, with 18 bases between the two germline ends. Germline V lookup: CDR1 SGHVT, CDR2 SQSDAQ. The CDR3 totals 15 residues. Here the CDR3 reads CASAMVEGGNYGYTF. The CDR3 region has the DNA TGTGCCAGCGCGATGGTGGAGGGAGGGAACTATGGCTACACCTTC.

The chain has TRBV11-2 and TRBJ2-7; no firm D call. Trimming shortened V by 1 base and J by 2 bases, and 12 bases separated the two germline ends. The CDR3 runs to 15 residues. Germline V gene sequence: CDR1 SGHAT, CDR2 FQNNGV. The CDR3 is CASSLGAPKTYEQYF. The CDR3 DNA reads TGTGCCAGCAGCTTAGGCGCCCCGAAAACCTACGAGCAGTACTTC.